This TCR beta chain was documented in a study of identifying expanded T cells in peripheral blood. Overall study findings and caveats: Clone count variance between roughly 2-week samples rose with total template count. Roughly 1.1 clones differed between technical replicates, versus about 16 and 19 over time.

Profiled with immunoSEQ multiplex PCR; TCRdb holds only in-frame clones, not every one. The profile covers over 90,000 clones, with approximately 88% appearing a single time and 11% to 15% taken by the ten largest. No infections or other immune events were documented during collection. Germline assignment: CDR1 SNHLY and CDR2 FYNNEI. Trimming took off 3 bases at V and 5 bases at J, with 3 bases between the two ends. The CDR3 totals 11 residues. About this clone: Its specificity is unknown.

The material sequenced was blood. The TCR was taken from a person aged 18-70 years in good health. The genes are TRBV2 and TRBJ2-3; D is ambiguous. The CDR3 spells CASSDVDTQYF. The DNA for the CDR3 is TGTGCCAGCAGTGATGTAGATACGCAGTATTTT.